Shown below are 19 T cell receptor beta chains from a single sample sequenced in a study of spatial heterogeneity in lung cancer. MiXCR was run by TCRdb on the 5' RACE reads, yielding one entry per CDR3 protein. Of some 21,000 distinct CDR3 sequences in the sample, around 4.6% were seen once. The time point here: sample taken at primary tumor resection. Unsorted whole RNA of tumor, nontumor lung or frozen PBMC was sequenced. Here the sequenced sample was PBMCs, taken at surgery. These TCRs come from a male donor with early-stage non-small cell lung cancer.

This clonotype was seen ten or more times. The V call is TRBV6-5, the J call TRBJ1-2; weak D call: TRBD1 (6 bases). Trimming took off 4 bases at V and 2 bases at J, with 11 bases between the two ends. The CDR3 is 14 residues long. Germline CDR1 MNHEY, CDR2 SVGAGI. For the CDR3, the DNA is TGTGCCAGCAGTTTCCAGCAGGGGAACTATGGCTACACCTTC. Its protein is CASSFQQGNYGYTF.

This clonotype was counted many times. The CDR3: CASSQDRFSYEQYF. CDR3 coding DNA: TGCGCCAGCAGCCAAGATAGGTTCTCCTACGAGCAGTACTTC. This chain uses TRBV4-3 with TRBJ2-7; D remains unclear. Germline V gene sequence: CDR1 LGHNA, CDR2 YSLEER. The CDR3 has 14 amino acids. The V and J ends lost 0 bases and 0 bases respectively, with 6 bases between them.

This clonotype has a count of ten or more. This chain connects TRBV25-1 to TRBJ2-7; perhaps TRBD1 as D (5 bases). CDR3 length: 16 amino acids. CDR1 and CDR2 from the germline V gene are MGHDK and SYGVNS. Deletions cut 1 base from V and 2 bases from J, with 15 bases between. The chain's CDR3 is CASSELGQGGTYEQYF. Written as DNA, the CDR3 is TGTGCCAGCAGTGAATTGGGGCAGGGTGGGACCTACGAGCAGTACTTC.

This clonotype appeared many times. The CDR3 nucleotides read TGTGCCAGCAGCCCTCCGATAGACAGGGACCCCGACAATGAGCAGTTCTTC. Translating it yields CASSPPIDRDPDNEQFF. The chain uses TRBV3-1 and TRBJ2-1, with TRBD1 matching 7 bases. Germline V gene lookup returns CDR1 LGHDT and CDR2 YNNKEL (reference sequence). CDR3 length equals 17 residues. V gave up 4 bases and J gave up 5 bases; unmatched junction bases: 14.

This clonotype was seen ten or more times. The chain is built from TRBV5-1 and TRBJ1-1; TRBD1 might be the D (6 bases). V dropped 4 bases and J dropped 4 bases, with 11 bases sitting between them. The germline V gene encodes CDR1 SGHRS and CDR2 YFSETQ. The CDR3 has 13 amino acids. In DNA form, the CDR3 reads TGCGCCAGCAGCCTTCAGGGGCTCACTGAAGCTTTCTTT. Translation: CASSLQGLTEAFF.

This clonotype has a count of ten or more. The V and J genes are TRBV5-1 and TRBJ2-5; 7 nucleotides align to TRBD1. This CDR3 has 13 residues. The germline gives CDR1 SGHRS, CDR2 YFSETQ. V shed 3 bases, J shed 3 bases, and the junction held 2 bases outside the gene matches. Here the CDR3 DNA reads TGCGCCAGCAGCTCCGGACAGGAAGAGACCCAGTACTTC. Its translation: CASSSGQEETQYF.

The table lists this clonotype with many counts. The rearrangement uses TRBV2 and TRBJ2-7; D is unclear. The CDR3 contains 12 residues. V gave up 3 bases and J gave up 4 bases, with 7 bases separating them. Germline CDR1 SNHLY, CDR2 FYNNEI. CDR3: CASSDKFYEQYF. CDR3 DNA: TGTGCCAGCAGTGATAAGTTTTACGAGCAGTACTTC.

There are many counts of this clonotype. This sequence joins TRBV12-3 or TRBV12-4 and TRBJ2-2; D remains unclear. V was cut by 3 bases and J by 4 bases, with 12 bases left in between. This CDR3 has 15 residues. CDR3 region: CASSFVVVPTGELFF. CDR3 nucleotides: TGTGCCAGCAGTTTCGTGGTGGTACCCACCGGGGAGCTGTTTTTT.

In this sample, this clonotype turned up a few times. The V and J genes are TRBV19 and TRBJ2-1; D is uncertain. The CDR3 loop spans 13 amino acids. Trimming stripped 3 bases from V and 6 bases from J, with 9 bases between. The germline CDR1 and CDR2 sequences are LNHDA and SQIVND (reference sequence). CDR3 DNA: TGTGCCAGTAGTATCAGAGTATTCAATGAGCAGTTCTTC. It translates to CASSIRVFNEQFF.

This clonotype rates as medium-sized. This chain uses TRBV29-1 with TRBJ2-7; 9 bases agree with TRBD2. The CDR3 runs to 13 residues. J gave up 3 bases and V 4 bases, and 4 bases lay outside the gene matches. From germline, CDR1 is SQVTM and CDR2 ANQGSEA. The CDR3 DNA follows: TGCAGCGTTGGGATAGCGGGAGTCTACGAGCAGTACTTC. Translation: CSVGIAGVYEQYF.

There are a few counts of this clonotype. The gene calls are TRBV6-1 and TRBJ2-3; the D gene is possibly TRBD2 (6 bases). Germline CDR1 is MNHNS and CDR2 is SASEGT. The CDR3 is 15 residues long. V was shortened by 8 bases and J by 2 bases, with 17 bases between the two germline ends. CDR3 in amino acids: CASSRLDLNTDTQYF. CDR3 nucleotide sequence: TGTGCCAGCTCTAGACTAGACCTGAACACAGATACGCAGTATTTT.

The sample holds many counts of this clonotype. The chain couples TRBV20-1 to TRBJ2-3, with 7 positions matching TRBD2. The junction had 4 bases not matched to a gene; V was cut back by 0 bases and J by 1 base. From germline, CDR1 is DFQATT and CDR2 SNEGSKA (reference sequence). The CDR3 contains 15 residues. The DNA of the CDR3 is TGCAGTGCTAGAGATCAGCGGGGACGCACAGATACGCAGTATTTT. This sequence encodes CSARDQRGRTDTQYF.

This clonotype was observed many times. V usage is TRBV25-1 and J usage is TRBJ2-3, with D tentatively TRBD1 or TRBD2 (5 bases each). The V end lost 1 base, the J end lost 10 bases, and 15 bases lay between the germline ends. The CDR3 spans 14 residues. CDR1 and CDR2 from the germline V gene are MGHDK and SYGVNS. The CDR3 region has the DNA TGTGCCAGCAGTGAATGGGGGTCAGGGAATCCGCAGTATTTT. It specifies CASSEWGSGNPQYF.

The sample holds many counts of this clonotype. This chain uses TRBV2 with TRBJ1-1, with D unresolved. V shed 9 bases and J shed 11 bases, with 16 bases lying between them. This CDR3 region has 11 residues. Germline loops: CDR1 SNHLY, CDR2 FYNNEI. The CDR3 reads CASSYIGEAFF. The DNA of the CDR3 is TGTGCCAGTTCATACATCGGAGAGGCTTTCTTT. The full variable domain, in which reference TRBV2 and TRBJ1-1 provide the parts outside the CDR3, is EPEVTQTPSHQVTQMGQEVILRCVPISNHLYFYWYRQILGQKVEFLVSFYNNEISEKSEIFDDQFSVERPDGSNFTLKIRSTKLEDSAMYFCASSYIGEAFFGQGTRLTVV.

This clonotype was detected ten times or more. The V call is TRBV30, the J call TRBJ1-6, with D unresolved. V lost 2 bases to trimming and J lost 10 bases, with 9 bases between them. The CDR3 totals 12 residues. The germline V gene encodes CDR1 GTSNPN and CDR2 SVGIG (reference sequence). Here the CDR3 reads CAWSRTVSPLHF. The CDR3 bases are TGTGCCTGGAGTAGAACAGTCTCACCCCTCCACTTT.

This clonotype was detected ten times or more. The chain carries TRBV2 and TRBJ1-4; TRBD1 is a possible D gene (5 bases). This CDR3 region has 14 residues. With 4 bases removed from V and 3 bases from J, the gap between germline ends came to 9 bases. In germline, CDR1 is SNHLY, CDR2 FYNNEI. CDR3 in DNA: TGTGCCAGCAGTGGCAGGGAAGCTAATGAAAAACTGTTTTTT. Translation gives CASSGREANEKLFF.

This clonotype appeared many times. The chain couples TRBV2 to TRBJ2-6; D gene ambiguous. Germline assignment: CDR1 SNHLY and CDR2 FYNNEI. The CDR3 totals 15 residues. V gave up 5 bases and J gave up 1 base, with 9 bases separating them. CDR3 DNA: TGTGCCAGCAGTTTCGGCGCTTCTGGGGCCAACGTCCTGACTTTC. It translates to CASSFGASGANVLTF.

In its sample, this clonotype was seen many times. The DNA for the CDR3 is TGTGCCAGCAGTTACGATCTAGCGGGGGGGAGCACAGATACGCAGTATTTT. This sequence encodes CASSYDLAGGSTDTQYF. The chain uses TRBV6-5 and TRBJ2-3, with 12 bases identical to TRBD2. Per the germline V gene, CDR1 is MNHEY and CDR2 is SVGAGI. This CDR3 contains 17 residues. The ends lost 2 bases at V and 0 bases at J; junction bases unmatched: 3.

The chain has TRBV6-4 and TRBJ2-2, with D tentatively TRBD1 (6 bases). The CDR3 extends over 14 amino acids. Deletions cut 6 bases from V and 2 bases from J, with 10 bases between. The germline CDR1 and CDR2 sequences are MRHNA and SNTAGT. CDR3 protein: CASSRDTNTGELFF. The CDR3 bases are TGTGCCAGCAGCCGGGACACTAACACCGGGGAGCTGTTTTTT.